This TCR beta chain was retrieved from a study of shared clonotypes between healthy human individuals (dated by TCRdb to 2019 to 2021). For the wider study: The cohort comprised a couple of women and a few men aged 18 to 49 years. For each donor, CD4 naive and CD4 memory were each run on three plates, CD8 naive on two plates, and CD8 memory on one plate. Each donor's leukapheresis produced roughly between roughly 0.85 and 9.5 billion PBMCs. Different laboratories and diverse techniques were used to prepare libraries and sequence TCR repertoires, to increase sequencing depth and limit assay-specific biases. To estimate repertoire size and how much clonotype sharing occurs between individuals, the study deeply sequenced the blood TCR repertoires of several healthy adults. The study at large found these results: Naive subsets generally had larger estimated clonotype richness than memory subsets did. Sampling was restricted to blood, and TCR repertoires in tissues likely differ from the TCR repertoires found in blood. Because the study included a small number of donors, the genetic and exposure-history diversity represented was limited. Rarefaction of sorted-subset datasets indicated incomplete sequencing despite the large sequencing depth. Compared with non-shared clonotypes, clonotypes shared by all four sorted-subset donors had higher generation probabilities. Across a few donors, about 5% of naive CD4, approximately 3.6% of naive CD8, 2.3% of memory CD4, and 0.3% to 0.45% of memory CD8 clonotypes were shared. Pairwise subsampling led to the expectation that sequencing depth would affect the degree of clonotype sharing among donors.

Using the deep immunoSEQ assay, multiplex PCR amplified TCR CDR3 regions from genomic DNA. For each cell subset, the extracted genomic DNA was distributed evenly across all wells of several immunoSEQ 96-well plates, and each plate served as one replicate. For sorted subsets, each replicate PCR was loaded with 200 to 250 ng genomic DNA, equivalent to 30,000 or so T cell genomes. The purified libraries were quantified using a Qubit 3.0 fluorometer, sized with a Bioanalyzer 2100, and then quantified again using the KAPA Library Quantification kit. Every immunoSEQ 96-well plate was sequenced on a separate single-read 150-cycle Illumina NextSeq 550 flow cell. In the source study's methods: Because only junctional sequences without quality scores were contained in the immunoSEQ output, filtering matching that applied to full-length reads could not be performed. To assign V/J genes and CDR3, sequences were annotated against IMGT germline references using PyIR, a Python wrapper for IgBLAST v1.9. Reads with weak V/J assignments (E-value above 1e-6), missing CDR3, stop codons, out-of-frame junctions, or ambiguous translated residues were removed. V3J clonotypes were defined by identical inferred V gene, J gene, and CDR3 amino acid sequence. To compute the percentage overlap between repertoires, the number of shared unique clonotypes was divided by the size of the smaller repertoire. Richness of each repertoire was evaluated using RTK rarefaction, the Chao1 estimator, and Recon v2.1 estimates of unobserved clonotypes. Generation probabilities for all TCRbeta clonotypes obtained by the gDNA method from several donors were computed using OLGA. TCRdb took over this immuneACCESS table, retaining in-frame rearrangements with V and J assigned. Such tables are incomplete; in checked studies, under half of the missing clones stem from an unresolved V gene, and the remainder is unexplained. That table gives V, J and clone size, and the DNA gave D and trimming. In this sample the table shows about 2,200,000 clones, approximately 94% of which occur a single time. Around 1.7% of the sample lies in the top ten.

CD8 naive samples were obtained by positive selection for CCR7 among CD45RO-negative cells, yielding a CD45RA+CCR7+ population from which TemRA cells were excluded. Donors were healthy HIV-negative adults with no recently reported acute infections or vaccinations. Only Caucasian adults living in Nashville, Tennessee, USA were represented among the donors. Blood was obtained by leukapheresis, after which PBMCs were separated by Ficoll-Histopaque density gradient centrifugation and cryopreserved in liquid nitrogen vapor phase. Purity and quantity of every magnetically sorted T cell population were checked by analytical flow cytometry. From each sorted fraction, genomic DNA was isolated and quantified by UV absorbance on a Nanodrop 2000c. Concerning this clone: Its specific antigen is unknown. Base qualities were left out, and no much larger clone turns up one base away.

In the germline V gene, CDR1 corresponds to SGHVS and CDR2 to FNYEAQ. Germline trimming amounts to 7 bases on V and 4 bases on J, with 8 as the count of junction bases outside the gene matches. Its CDR3 holds 14 amino acids, cysteine through phenylalanine. The retained sequence is limited to the CDR3, 42 bases, with the frame set at the first base. The chain links TRBV7-6 with TRBJ2-3; TRBD2 fits 7 bases in the junction. The sample taken for sequencing was naive CD8+ T cells from PBMCs. Interpreted using the paper, the cell subset or site label stands for: CD45RA+CCR7+. This TCR was sampled from a man between 18 and 35 years old in good health. Some clones in this sample may be carry-over from other donors' samples. At the DNA level, the sequence is TGTGCCAGCACCTGGGCGGGAGCATCAGATACGCAGTATTTT. It codes for CASTWAGASDTQYF.